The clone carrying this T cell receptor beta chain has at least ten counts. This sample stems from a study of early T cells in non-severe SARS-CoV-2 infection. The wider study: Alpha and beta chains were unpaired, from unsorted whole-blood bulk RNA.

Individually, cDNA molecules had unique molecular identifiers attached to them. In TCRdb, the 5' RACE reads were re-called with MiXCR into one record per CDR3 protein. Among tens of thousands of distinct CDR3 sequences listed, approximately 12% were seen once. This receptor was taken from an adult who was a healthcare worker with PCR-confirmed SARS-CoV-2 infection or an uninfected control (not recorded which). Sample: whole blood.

In DNA form, the CDR3 reads TGTGCCAGCAGTTATAGCGGGAGAGAAGAGACCCAGTACTTC. Protein sequence: CASSYSGREETQYF. The chain employs TRBV12-3 or TRBV12-4 and TRBJ2-5; TRBD2 agrees at 9 bases. The CDR3 totals 14 residues. With 4 bases clipped from V and 3 bases from J, the junction kept 3 bases outside the gene matches.